This TCR beta chain was identified during a study of patients and donors after allogeneic stem cell transplantation. The CDR3 totals 15 residues. With V trimmed by 0 bases and J by 1 base, 5 bases remained unmatched. Germline V CDR1 and CDR2: DFQATT, SNEGSKA (reference sequence). This clonotype was observed a few times. In TCRdb, the RT-PCR reads were re-called with MiXCR into one record per CDR3 protein. The table has approximately 200,000 distinct CDR3 sequences, more than 35% seen once. The sequence was collected from a human donor who was either an allogeneic HSCT recipient or a stem cell or donor lymphocyte infusion donor (not recorded which). It is not recorded whose cells these are; they may come from a transplant donor. The sample was blood, either unsorted or a sorted T cell fraction (not recorded which). The V call is TRBV20-1, the J call TRBJ1-2; 7 nucleotides match TRBD1. CDR3 protein: CSARDRDRVNYGYTF. The CDR3 coding sequence is TGCAGTGCTAGAGATCGGGACAGAGTTAACTATGGCTACACCTTC.